The 12 T cell receptor beta chains below were found in one sample sequenced in a study of blood T cell repertoires in COVID-19. Generated by immunoSEQ multiplex PCR, the TCRdb table keeps only in-frame clones and is missing some. The table has roughly 150,000 clones, roughly 80% seen once; the top ten hold approximately 14%. Material for sequencing was peripheral blood. These TCRs come from a woman over 75 with acute or convalescent COVID-19.

This clone was picked up one time. This chain links TRBV27 with TRBJ1-4, with D unresolved. CDR3 length equals 13 residues. Trimming stripped 6 bases from V and 5 bases from J, with 10 bases between. Per germline, CDR1 MNHEY and CDR2 SMNVEV (reference sequence). This CDR3 is CASSPRANEKLFF. CDR3 sequence (DNA): TGTGCCAGCAGCCCGAGGGCCAATGAAAAACTGTTTTTT.

The CDR3 DNA reads as TGTGCCAGCAGTAGCAGTTGGGGGGGCAATCAGCCCCAGCATTTT. Translated: CASSSSWGGNQPQHF. The gene calls are TRBV28 and TRBJ1-5; D is perhaps TRBD1 (5 bases). Germline V gene data show CDR1 as MDHEN and CDR2 as SYDVKM. The CDR3 loop spans 15 amino acids. V dropped 5 bases and J dropped 2 bases, with 13 bases sitting between them.

The chain uses TRBV19 and TRBJ1-1; 9 bases match TRBD1. The CDR3 spans 21 residues. The V segment lost 5 bases and the J segment 0 bases; nucleotides outside the gene matches: 22. CDR1 LNHDA and CDR2 SQIVND come from the germline V gene (reference sequence). The CDR3 sequence is CASSALVHRGPLEWMNTEAFF. CDR3 DNA: TGTGCCAGTAGTGCCCTAGTCCACAGGGGGCCCCTTGAATGGATGAACACTGAAGCTTTCTTT.

The chain recombines TRBV28 with TRBJ1-2; TRBD1 agrees at 9 bases. This CDR3 is built from 13 residues. V dropped 4 bases and J dropped 4; count of bases not matched to a gene: 1. CDR1 and CDR2 (germline): MDHEN, SYDVKM. The CDR3, as DNA: TGTGCCAGCAGTTCGGGACAGGGCTATGGCTACACCTTC. Amino acid sequence: CASSSGQGYGYTF.

V gene TRBV9 combines with J gene TRBJ1-4, with 8 bases fitting TRBD1. The ends lost 3 bases at V and 8 bases at J; junction bases unmatched: 3. Germline CDR1 and CDR2: SGDLS and YYNGEE. The CDR3 is 13 amino acids. CDR3 in amino acids: CASSDRGFEKLFF. DNA for the CDR3: TGTGCCAGCAGCGACAGGGGGTTCGAAAAACTGTTTTTT.

J is TRBJ2-2 and V is TRBV19; maybe TRBD1 (6 bases). Germline CDR1 and CDR2: LNHDA and SQIVND (reference sequence). CDR3 size: 15 residues. Trimming removed 6 bases at V and 2 bases at J, with 13 bases between. In nucleotides, the CDR3 is TGTGCCAGTAGGACCGGACAGAAAAACACCGGGGAGCTGTTTTTT. Its translation is CASRTGQKNTGELFF.

The chain employs TRBV7-2 and TRBJ1-1; D not certain. Trimming pared 5 bases from V and 5 bases from J, leaving 12 bases between. Germline assignment: CDR1 SGHTA and CDR2 FQGNSA. The CDR3 spans 13 residues. The CDR3 is CASSLVERTEAFF. DNA for the CDR3: TGTGCCAGCAGCCTAGTCGAGCGGACTGAAGCTTTCTTT.

The CDR3 loop is CASSPGQGASGGNTIYF. The CDR3 nucleotides read TGTGCCAGCAGCCCTGGACAGGGAGCGTCGGGGGGAAACACCATATATTTT. This chain joins TRBV7-8 and TRBJ1-3, with 8 nucleotides matching TRBD1. CDR1 and CDR2 from the germline V gene are SGHVS and FQNEAQ. The CDR3 consists of 17 residues. V lost 5 bases, J lost 4 bases, and 13 bases stayed unmatched.

J is TRBJ2-5 and V is TRBV3-1 (or the pseudogene TRBV3-2), with 10 bases aligning to TRBD2. This CDR3 is 16 amino acids long. The V and J ends lost 1 base and 5 bases, in that order; junction bases with no gene match: 7. Germline CDR1 is LGHDT and CDR2 is YNNKEL (reference sequence). Here the CDR3 reads CASSQGGTGLAETQYF. The CDR3 DNA follows: TGTGCCAGCAGCCAAGGAGGGACGGGACTAGCGGAGACCCAGTACTTC.

The chain couples TRBV5-1 to TRBJ2-1; D gene unclear. The CDR3 loop spans 13 amino acids. The germline V gene has CDR1 SGHRS and CDR2 YFSETQ. The V and J ends lost 5 bases and 1 base respectively, with 7 bases between them. The CDR3 DNA is TGCGCCAGCAGTCCAGAATCCTACAATGAGCAGTTCTTC. Protein sequence: CASSPESYNEQFF.

The chain is built from TRBV6-5 and TRBJ2-7; TRBD1 matches 7 bases. The CDR3 has 14 amino acids. CDR1 and CDR2 from the germline V gene are MNHEY and SVGAGI. J gave up 6 bases and V 7 bases, and 12 bases lay outside the gene matches. Here the CDR3 reads CASKEVTGSSEQYF. CDR3 bases: TGTGCCAGCAAGGAGGTGACAGGGTCTAGCGAGCAGTACTTC.

The genes are TRBV27 and TRBJ1-6; D might be TRBD1 (6 bases). The CDR3 length is 14 residues. V lost 7 bases to trimming and J lost 6 bases, with 13 bases between them. CDR1 and CDR2 from the germline V gene are MNHEY and SMNVEV (reference sequence). CDR3 in amino acids: CASTWDTPNSPLHF. DNA for the CDR3: TGTGCCAGCACCTGGGACACACCTAATTCACCCCTCCACTTT.